This is a list of T cell receptor beta chains from one sample in a study of blood T cell dynamics during melanoma immunotherapy. The repertoire was sequenced with immunoSEQ multiplex PCR; TCRdb's copy has only in-frame clones and lacks some. The sample lists 16,000 or so clones, approximately 91% seen once, with less than 2% in the top ten. Sequencing used blood, obtained from a patient treated with checkpoint blockade. The receptors were gathered from a human donor with melanoma. Each CDR3 is given with its conserved first and last residue. A D gene is named only where the DNA matches it firmly.

TRBV28	15	.	TRBJ1-1	CASIPRTPRDTEAFF
TRBV7-3	15	TRBD2	TRBJ2-1	CASSLGLADYNEQFF
TRBV19	16	.	TRBJ1-2	CASSMKYSPSNYGYTF
TRBV6-1	13	.	TRBJ2-2	CASSGQNTGELFF
TRBV10-1	14	.	TRBJ2-3	CASSDPQGTDTQYF
TRBV6-4	12	.	TRBJ1-2	CASSDLGNGYTF
TRBV4-3	15	.	TRBJ1-1	CASSQAEGKNTEAFF
TRBV6-6	14	TRBD1	TRBJ1-5	CASSRTGGEQPQHF
TRBV4-3	15	.	TRBJ1-5	CASSQEQEIGQPQHF
TRBV11-3	16	TRBD1	TRBJ2-3	CASSRGQGARTDTQYF
TRBV19	16	.	TRBJ2-3	CASSKGRGSSTDTQYF
TRBV7-3	16	.	TRBJ2-1	CASSLSGGLSYNEQFF
TRBV11-2	14	.	TRBJ1-5	CASSLGPGDRAQHF
TRBV27	15	TRBD1	TRBJ1-1	CASSPPRGQDTEAFF
TRBV5-1	16	TRBD1	TRBJ1-2	CASSLMVGQLDYGYTF
TRBV6-5	14	.	TRBJ1-5	CASSYSRKNQPQHF
TRBV29-1	13	TRBD2	TRBJ2-7	CSVGTSGSYEQYF
TRBV29-1	14	.	TRBJ1-3	CSVARAGSGNTIYF
TRBV5-1	15	.	TRBJ1-1	CASSLEAAAGFEAFF
TRBV11-2	14	.	TRBJ2-1	CASSPRTTLDEQFF
TRBV5-4	13	.	TRBJ2-3	CASSLQGTDTQYF
TRBV5-8	15	TRBD2	TRBJ2-7	CASSLPRGGTYEQYF
TRBV5-8	14	.	TRBJ2-4	CASNNPGQKNIQYF
TRBV7-8	17	.	TRBJ1-1	CASSLWGRKGTNTEAFF
TRBV21-1	18	.	TRBJ1-2	CASSKKRTRTGGACGYTF
TRBV19	13	TRBD2	TRBJ2-2	CASTGLGSGELFF
TRBV28	17	.	TRBJ2-1	CASSSPGGESSYNEQFF
TRBV5-1	15	.	TRBJ2-2	CASRYTGANTGELFF
TRBV28	17	.	TRBJ1-3	CASSLVVGHGTGNTIYF
TRBV19	12	.	TRBJ2-1	CASSIPDNEQFF
TRBV5-1	15	.	TRBJ2-4	CASSLGTGRYNIQYF
TRBV9	14	TRBD1	TRBJ1-1	CASSARTGKTEAFF
TRBV19	17	.	TRBJ1-2	CASSIYSRSPNNYGYTF
TRBV7-2	14	.	TRBJ1-2	CASSLGASGYGYTF
TRBV5-6	11	.	TRBJ2-1	CASSLENEQFF
TRBV5-1	14	.	TRBJ1-1	CASSVQGGNTEAFF
TRBV6-5	16	.	TRBJ2-7	CASSYLGPLLPYEQYF
TRBV7-8	15	.	TRBJ2-1	CASSPWSGSYNEQFF
TRBV6-5	16	TRBD1	TRBJ1-2	CASSFTRTGAGYGYTF
TRBV18	14	.	TRBJ1-5	CASSPAAQGQPQHF
TRBV28	12	.	TRBJ2-7	CASSLMDRERYF
TRBV23-1	16	.	TRBJ1-4	CASSPVPSGELEKLFF
TRBV25-1	14	.	TRBJ2-1	CASSERGQGGEQFF
TRBV19	12	TRBD1	TRBJ1-2	CASSQGAVGYTF
TRBV9	13	.	TRBJ1-1	CASSVGENTEAFF
TRBV7-2	13	.	TRBJ2-1	CASSPTVGREQFF
TRBV2	14	.	TRBJ2-1	CASSVSRLYNEQFF
TRBV5-5	14	.	TRBJ2-7	CASSLAPNAYEQYF
TRBV6-4	13	.	TRBJ1-2	CASSASGDYGYTF
TRBV6-1	16	TRBD2	TRBJ2-1	CASSAPGLATYNEQFF
TRBV5-1	14	.	TRBJ1-2	CASSLSTGHYGYTF
TRBV5-1	17	TRBD1	TRBJ2-3	CASSSFTDRDYGDTQYF
TRBV19	13	.	TRBJ1-2	CASSIFENYGYTF
TRBV6-1	17	.	TRBJ2-1	CASSEGPYRRSYNEQFF
TRBV18	14	TRBD1	TRBJ1-2	CASSLNRGDYGYTF